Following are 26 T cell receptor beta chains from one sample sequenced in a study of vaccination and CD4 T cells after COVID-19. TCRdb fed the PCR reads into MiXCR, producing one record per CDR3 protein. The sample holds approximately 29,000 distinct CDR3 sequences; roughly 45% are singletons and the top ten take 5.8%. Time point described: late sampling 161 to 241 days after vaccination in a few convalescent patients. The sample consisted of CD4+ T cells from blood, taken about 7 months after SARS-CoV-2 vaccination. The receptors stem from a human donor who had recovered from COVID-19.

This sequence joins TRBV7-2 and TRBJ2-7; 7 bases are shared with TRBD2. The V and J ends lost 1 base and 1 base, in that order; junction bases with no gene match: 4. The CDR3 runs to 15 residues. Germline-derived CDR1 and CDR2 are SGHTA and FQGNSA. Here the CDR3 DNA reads TGTGCCAGCAGCTTAGATGGGGGAGGGTCCTACGAGCAGTACTTC. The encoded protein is CASSLDGGGSYEQYF.

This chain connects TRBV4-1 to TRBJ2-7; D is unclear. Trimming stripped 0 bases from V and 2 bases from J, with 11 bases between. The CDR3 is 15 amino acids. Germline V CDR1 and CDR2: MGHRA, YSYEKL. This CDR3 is CASSQDGVRAYEQYF. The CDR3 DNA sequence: TGCGCCAGCAGCCAAGATGGCGTCAGAGCCTACGAGCAGTACTTC.

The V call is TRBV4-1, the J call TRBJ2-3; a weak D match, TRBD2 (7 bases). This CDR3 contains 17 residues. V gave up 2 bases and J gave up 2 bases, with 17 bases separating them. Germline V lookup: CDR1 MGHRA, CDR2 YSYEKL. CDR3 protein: CASSQPQGRGFTDTQYF. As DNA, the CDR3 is TGCGCCAGCAGCCAACCTCAGGGGAGGGGGTTCACAGATACGCAGTATTTT.

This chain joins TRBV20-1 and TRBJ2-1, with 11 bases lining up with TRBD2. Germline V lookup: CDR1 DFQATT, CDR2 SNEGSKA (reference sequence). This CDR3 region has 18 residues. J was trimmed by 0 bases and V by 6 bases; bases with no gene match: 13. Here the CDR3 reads CSASTSGIPSRSYNEQFF. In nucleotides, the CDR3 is TGCAGTGCCTCGACTAGCGGGATTCCTAGCCGCTCCTACAATGAGCAGTTCTTC.

The DNA of the CDR3 is TGTGCCAGCAGTTCGAGCCTGAGCAATCAGCCCCAGCATTTT. Its translation is CASSSSLSNQPQHF. V usage is TRBV6-5 and J usage is TRBJ1-5; D is ambiguous. The V end was cut by 4 bases, the J end by 1 base, with 8 bases between. The germline gives CDR1 MNHEY, CDR2 SVGAGI. The CDR3 sequence is 14 residues long.

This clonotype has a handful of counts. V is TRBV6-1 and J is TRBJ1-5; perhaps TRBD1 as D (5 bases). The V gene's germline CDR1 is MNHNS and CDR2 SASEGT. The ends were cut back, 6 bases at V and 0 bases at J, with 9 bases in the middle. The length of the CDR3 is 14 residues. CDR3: CASRGTISNQPQHF. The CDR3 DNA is TGTGCCAGCAGGGGGACGATTAGCAATCAGCCCCAGCATTTT.

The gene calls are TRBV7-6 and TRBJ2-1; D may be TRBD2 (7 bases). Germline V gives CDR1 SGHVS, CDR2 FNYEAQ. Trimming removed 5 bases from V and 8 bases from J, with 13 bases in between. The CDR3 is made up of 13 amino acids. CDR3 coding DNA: TGTGCCAGCAGCGCTCTGGGGGGGCATGAGCAGTTCTTC. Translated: CASSALGGHEQFF.

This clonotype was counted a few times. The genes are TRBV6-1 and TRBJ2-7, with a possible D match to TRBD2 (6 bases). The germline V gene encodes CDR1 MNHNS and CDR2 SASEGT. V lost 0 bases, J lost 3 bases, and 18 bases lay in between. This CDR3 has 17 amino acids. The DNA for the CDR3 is TGTGCCAGCAGTGAAGCAGGACTAAGGGAGGCAATCTACGAGCAGTACTTC. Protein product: CASSEAGLREAIYEQYF.

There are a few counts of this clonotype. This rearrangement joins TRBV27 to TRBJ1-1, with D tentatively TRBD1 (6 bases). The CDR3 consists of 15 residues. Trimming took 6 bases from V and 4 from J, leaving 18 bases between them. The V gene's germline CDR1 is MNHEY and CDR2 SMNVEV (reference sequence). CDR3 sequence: CASRLGAGKGTEAFF. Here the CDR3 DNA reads TGTGCCAGCAGGCTGGGGGCAGGGAAAGGCACTGAAGCTTTCTTT.

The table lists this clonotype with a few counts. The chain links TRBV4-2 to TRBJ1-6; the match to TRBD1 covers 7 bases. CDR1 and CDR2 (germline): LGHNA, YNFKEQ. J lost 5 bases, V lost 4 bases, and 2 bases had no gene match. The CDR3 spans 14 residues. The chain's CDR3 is CASSPTGDNSPLHF. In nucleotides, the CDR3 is TGTGCCAGCAGCCCCACAGGGGATAATTCACCCCTCCACTTT.

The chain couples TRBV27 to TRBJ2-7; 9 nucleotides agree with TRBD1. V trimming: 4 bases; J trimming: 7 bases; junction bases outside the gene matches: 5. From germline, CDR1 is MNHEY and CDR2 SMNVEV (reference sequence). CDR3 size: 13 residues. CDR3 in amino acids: CASSSWDRDEQYF. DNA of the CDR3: TGTGCCAGCAGTTCCTGGGACAGGGATGAGCAGTACTTC.

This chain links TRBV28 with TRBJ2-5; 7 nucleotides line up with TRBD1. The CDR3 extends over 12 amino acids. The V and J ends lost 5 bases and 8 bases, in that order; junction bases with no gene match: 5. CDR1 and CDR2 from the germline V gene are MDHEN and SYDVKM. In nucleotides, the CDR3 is TGTGCCAGCAGTGCCACAGGGGACACCCAGTACTTC. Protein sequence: CASSATGDTQYF.

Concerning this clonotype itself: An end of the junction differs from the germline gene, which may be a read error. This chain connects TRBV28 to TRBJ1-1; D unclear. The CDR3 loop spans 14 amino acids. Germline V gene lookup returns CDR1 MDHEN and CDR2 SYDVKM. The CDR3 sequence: CASGLEGPNTEAFF. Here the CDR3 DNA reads TGTGCCAGCGGTTTAGAGGGCCCAAACACTGAAGCTTTCTTT. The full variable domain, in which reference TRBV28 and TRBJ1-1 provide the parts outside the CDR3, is DVKVTQSSRYLVKRTGEKVFLECVQDMDHENMFWYRQDPGLGLRLIYFSYDVKMKEKGDIPEGYSVSREKKERFSLILESASTNQTSMYLCASGLEGPNTEAFFGQGTRLTVV.

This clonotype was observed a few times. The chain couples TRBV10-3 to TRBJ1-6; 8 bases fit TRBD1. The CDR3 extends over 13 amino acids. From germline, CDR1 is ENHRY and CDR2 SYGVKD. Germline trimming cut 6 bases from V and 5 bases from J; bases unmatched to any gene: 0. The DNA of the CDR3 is TGTGCCATCAGGGGACAGGATAATTCACCCCTCCACTTT. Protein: CAIRGQDNSPLHF.

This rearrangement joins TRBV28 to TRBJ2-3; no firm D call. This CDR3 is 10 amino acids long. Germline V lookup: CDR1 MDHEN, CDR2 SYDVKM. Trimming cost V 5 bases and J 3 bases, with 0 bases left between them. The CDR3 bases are TGTGCCAGCAGTACAGATACGCAGTATTTT. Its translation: CASSTDTQYF.

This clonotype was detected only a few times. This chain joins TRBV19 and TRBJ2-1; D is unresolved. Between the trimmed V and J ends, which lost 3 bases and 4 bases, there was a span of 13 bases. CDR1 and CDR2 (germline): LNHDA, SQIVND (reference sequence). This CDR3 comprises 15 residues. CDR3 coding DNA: TGTGCCAGTAGTATTTCGGGCAGAGCGTACAATGAGCAGTTCTTC. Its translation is CASSISGRAYNEQFF.

This chain's CDR3 is CASSELRGRIYGYTF. CDR3 nucleotide sequence: TGCGCCAGCAGCGAACTGAGGGGGCGGATCTATGGCTACACCTTC. The chain links TRBV4-1 to TRBJ1-2; the match to TRBD1 covers 7 bases. Germline-derived CDR1 and CDR2 are MGHRA and YSYEKL. The CDR3 totals 15 residues. Trimming at V came to 5 bases and at J to 4 bases, leaving 10 bases not matched to a gene.

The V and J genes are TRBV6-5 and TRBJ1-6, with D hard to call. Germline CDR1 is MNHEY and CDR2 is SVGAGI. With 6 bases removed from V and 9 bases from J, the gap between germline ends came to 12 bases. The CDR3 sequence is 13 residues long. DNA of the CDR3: TGTGCCAGCAGGCCCCGGGGTGGTTCACCCCTCCACTTT. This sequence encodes CASRPRGGSPLHF.

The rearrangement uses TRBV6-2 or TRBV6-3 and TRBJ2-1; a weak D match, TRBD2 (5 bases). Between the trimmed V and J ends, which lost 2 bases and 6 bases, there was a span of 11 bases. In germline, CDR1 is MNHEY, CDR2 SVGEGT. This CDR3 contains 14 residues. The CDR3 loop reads CASSYRLAINEQFF. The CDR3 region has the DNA TGTGCCAGCAGTTACAGGCTAGCAATCAATGAGCAGTTCTTC.

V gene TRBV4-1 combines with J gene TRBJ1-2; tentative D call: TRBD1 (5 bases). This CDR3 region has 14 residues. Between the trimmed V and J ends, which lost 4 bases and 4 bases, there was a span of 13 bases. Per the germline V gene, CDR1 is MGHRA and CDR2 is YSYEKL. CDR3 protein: CASSLGTGIYGYTF. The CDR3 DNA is TGCGCCAGCAGCCTCGGGACGGGGATCTATGGCTACACCTTC.

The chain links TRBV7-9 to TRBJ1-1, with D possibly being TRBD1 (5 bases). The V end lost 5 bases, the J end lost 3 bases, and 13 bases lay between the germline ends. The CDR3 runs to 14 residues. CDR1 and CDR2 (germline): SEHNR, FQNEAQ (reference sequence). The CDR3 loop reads CASSVGRAHTEAFF. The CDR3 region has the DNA TGTGCCAGCAGCGTGGGACGGGCCCACACTGAAGCTTTCTTT.

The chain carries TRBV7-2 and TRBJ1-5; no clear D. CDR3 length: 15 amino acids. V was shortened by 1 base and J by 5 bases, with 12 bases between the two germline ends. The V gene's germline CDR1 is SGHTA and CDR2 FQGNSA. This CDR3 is CASSLVLYRDQPQHF. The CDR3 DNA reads TGTGCCAGCAGCTTAGTTTTATACAGAGATCAGCCCCAGCATTTT.

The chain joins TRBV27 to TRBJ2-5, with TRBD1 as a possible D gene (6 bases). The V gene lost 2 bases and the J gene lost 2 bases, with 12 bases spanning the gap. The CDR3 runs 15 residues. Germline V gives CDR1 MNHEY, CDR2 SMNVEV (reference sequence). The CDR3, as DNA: TGTGCCAGCAGTTTAAGGCAGGGGTGGCAAGAGACCCAGTACTTC. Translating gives CASSLRQGWQETQYF.

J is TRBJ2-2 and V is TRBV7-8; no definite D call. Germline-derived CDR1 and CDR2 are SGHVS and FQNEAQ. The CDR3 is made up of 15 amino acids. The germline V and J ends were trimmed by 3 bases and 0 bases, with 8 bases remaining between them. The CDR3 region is CASSFLVANTGELFF. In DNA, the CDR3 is TGTGCCAGCAGCTTCCTAGTGGCGAACACCGGGGAGCTGTTTTTT. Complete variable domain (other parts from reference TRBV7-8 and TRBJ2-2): GAGVSQSPRYKVAKRGQDVALRCDPISGHVSLFWYQQALGQGPEFLTYFQNEAQLDKSGLPSDRFFAERPEGSVSTLKIQRTQQEDSAVYLCASSFLVANTGELFFGEGSRLTVL.

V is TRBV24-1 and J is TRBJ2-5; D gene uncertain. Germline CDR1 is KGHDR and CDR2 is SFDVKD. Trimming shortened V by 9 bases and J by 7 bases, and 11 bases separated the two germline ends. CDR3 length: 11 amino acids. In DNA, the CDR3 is TGTGCCACCCAAGCCCTGGGGACCCAGTACTTC. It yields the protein CATQALGTQYF.

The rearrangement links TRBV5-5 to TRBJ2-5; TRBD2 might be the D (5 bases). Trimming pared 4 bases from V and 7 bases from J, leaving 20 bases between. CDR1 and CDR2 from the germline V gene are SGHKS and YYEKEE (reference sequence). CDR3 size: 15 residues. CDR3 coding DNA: TGTGCCAGCAGCCGTGGACCCGGCGGGCCACTGACCCAGTACTTC. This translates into CASSRGPGGPLTQYF. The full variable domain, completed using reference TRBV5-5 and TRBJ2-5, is DAGVTQSPTHLIKTRGQQVTLRCSPISGHKSVSWYQQVLGQGPQFIFQYYEKEERGRGNFPDRFSARQFPNYSSELNVNALLLGDSALYLCASSRGPGGPLTQYFGPGTRLLVL.